The present entry profiles one T cell receptor (beta chain) with its context. Its antigen is not identified. The sample originates from a study of OX40 agonist ivuxolimab in advanced cancers. With autoimmune disease history or systemic immunosuppression, patients were excluded. This CDR3 comprises 16 residues. Overall study results and limits: Relative to CD4+ cells, CD8+ T cells on average had more expanded clones.

The method was immunoSEQ multiplex PCR; TCRdb's version includes in-frame clones alone and lacks a portion of them. The profile covers around 53,000 clones, with roughly 84% appearing a single time and over 0.5% taken by the ten largest. Sequences were derived from CD4+ or CD8+ T cells sorted from blood, sampled in a trial of the OX40 agonist ivuxolimab. The J gene is TRBJ2-6, the V gene TRBV1; the table's TRBD2 call for D was not verified on the DNA. TRBV1 is termed a pseudogene. This clonotype originated in an adult with an advanced solid tumor such as melanoma, head and neck, liver or kidney cancer. This CDR3 is CTSSQNAGAGANVLTF. The CDR3 coding sequence is TGCACCAGCAGCCAAAACGCGGGAGCTGGGGCCAACGTCCTGACTTTC.